Below, 17 T cell receptor beta chains from the same sample are listed, as sequenced in a study of T cell responses to AZD1222 COVID-19 vaccine. Sequenced by immunoSEQ multiplex PCR; TCRdb stores in-frame clones only, minus some. Of tens of thousands of clones in the sample, around 78% are singletons; the top ten hold about 4%. The sequenced sample was peripheral blood, obtained 28 days after the second AZD1222 dose. The receptors here all came from an adult who received the AZD1222 COVID-19 vaccine.

This clone has just a few counts. This chain links TRBV6-4 with TRBJ2-3; D gene unclear. The germline V and J ends were trimmed by 0 bases and 2 bases, with 9 bases remaining between them. Germline assignment: CDR1 MRHNA and CDR2 SNTAGT. This CDR3 is 15 amino acids long. The CDR3 DNA is TGTGCCAGCAGTGACTCGTCGACCCCCACAGATACGCAGTATTTT. Its protein is CASSDSSTPTDTQYF.

This chain joins TRBV3-1 (or the pseudogene TRBV3-2) and TRBJ2-3, with 8 bases aligning to TRBD2. J was trimmed by 4 bases and V by 4 bases; bases with no gene match: 7. CDR1 is LGHDT, CDR2 YNNKEL, per germline (reference sequence). The CDR3 covers 15 residues. CDR3 sequence: CASSRDGGGADTQYF. As DNA, the CDR3 is TGTGCCAGCAGCCGGGACGGGGGGGGTGCAGATACGCAGTATTTT.

The sample holds a few counts of this clone. The chain has TRBV11-2 and TRBJ2-2; TRBD2 aligns across 8 bases. V was clipped by 4 bases and J by 1 base; unmatched bases: 5. Germline CDR1 reads SGHAT; CDR2 reads FQNNGV. The length of the CDR3 is 16 residues. Here the CDR3 reads CASSSSSGRNTGELFF. CDR3 nucleotide sequence: TGTGCCAGCAGCTCGTCTAGCGGGCGGAACACCGGGGAGCTGTTTTTT.

In DNA, the CDR3 is TGTGCCAGTAGTTCGTCCGGGACTAGCGGGACGAATGAGCAGTTCTTC. Its protein is CASSSSGTSGTNEQFF. The chain is built from TRBV19 and TRBJ2-1, with 13 bases lining up with TRBD2. The CDR3 has 16 amino acids. The germline gives CDR1 LNHDA, CDR2 SQIVND (reference sequence). V was clipped by 5 bases and J by 7 bases; unmatched bases: 8.

The gene calls are TRBV6-5 and TRBJ2-7; D is possibly TRBD1 or TRBD2 (6 bases each). CDR1 and CDR2 from the germline V gene are MNHEY and SVGAGI. Trimming left V 6 bases short and J 5 bases short, with 11 bases between. The CDR3 sequence is 12 residues long. Written as DNA, the CDR3 is TGTGCCAGCAGGGCTGGGGGGCACGAGCAGTACGTC. As protein: CASRAGGHEQYV.

This clone was detected only a few times. The rearrangement links TRBV13 to TRBJ1-1; D is undetermined. The CDR3 spans 14 residues. Between the trimmed V and J ends, which lost 5 bases and 5 bases, there was a span of 15 bases. CDR1 PRHDT and CDR2 FYEKMQ come from the germline V gene (reference sequence). The CDR3 sequence: CASSLNGVGTEAFF. CDR3 nucleotide sequence: TGTGCCAGCAGCCTCAACGGGGTGGGTACTGAAGCTTTCTTT.

The V gene is TRBV7-8, the J gene TRBJ2-3, with 7 bases matching TRBD1. The trim removed 5 bases at V and 0 bases at J, leaving 8 bases unmatched. The germline V gene encodes CDR1 SGHVS and CDR2 FQNEAQ. The CDR3 is made up of 16 amino acids. The DNA of the CDR3 is TGTGCCAGCAGCATACGACAGGGCGGAAGCACAGATACGCAGTATTTT. Amino acids: CASSIRQGGSTDTQYF.

This chain uses TRBV27 with TRBJ2-7; D possibly corresponds to TRBD2 (6 bases). V was cut by 0 bases and J by 3 bases, with 27 bases left in between. The CDR3 covers 20 residues. Germline values: CDR1 MNHEY, CDR2 SMNVEV (reference sequence). The CDR3 DNA sequence: TGTGCCAGCAGTTTATCGAAGGGTAAGCGGGCACGTAGCCCTCACTACGAGCAGTACGTC. Protein product: CASSLSKGKRARSPHYEQYV.

This clone was seen only a few times. The rearrangement uses TRBV7-2 and TRBJ1-2, with 7 bases fitting TRBD1. J was trimmed by 4 bases and V by 4 bases; bases with no gene match: 9. Germline CDR1 reads SGHTA; CDR2 reads FQGNSA. This CDR3 comprises 15 residues. The CDR3 protein is CASSSQGLGVYGYTF. Written as DNA, the CDR3 is TGTGCCAGCAGCTCACAGGGGTTGGGGGTCTATGGCTACACCTTC.

The chain employs TRBV14 and TRBJ1-1; maybe TRBD1 (6 bases). V was pared by 4 bases and J by 0 bases, with 12 bases between. Germline CDR1 and CDR2: SGHDN and FVKESK. The CDR3 runs to 15 residues. DNA for the CDR3: TGTGCCAGCAGCCGCTGGGGGGGCATGAACACTGAAGCTTTCTTT. Encoded protein: CASSRWGGMNTEAFF.

The CDR3 is CASSSTTGRENTGELFF. DNA for the CDR3: TGTGCCAGCAGCTCGACAACCGGCAGGGAGAACACCGGGGAGCTGTTTTTT. The chain couples TRBV11-2 to TRBJ2-2; tentative D call: TRBD1 (5 bases). The CDR3 runs 17 residues. V was trimmed by 4 bases and J by 1 base, leaving 16 bases between them. Per germline, CDR1 SGHAT and CDR2 FQNNGV.

The chain links TRBV7-9 to TRBJ1-2, with D possibly matching TRBD1 (5 bases). The V gene's germline CDR1 is SEHNR and CDR2 FQNEAQ (reference sequence). CDR3 size: 15 residues. Trimming took 5 bases from V and 2 from J, leaving 15 bases between them. CDR3: CASSRATAGNYGYTF. The CDR3 DNA is TGTGCCAGCAGCAGAGCGACAGCGGGGAACTATGGCTACACCTTC. The full variable domain, with the rest looked up from reference TRBV7-9 and TRBJ1-2, is DTGVSQNPRHKITKRGQNVTFRCDPISEHNRLYWYRQTLGQGPEFLTYFQNEAQLEKSRLLSDRFSAERPKGSFSTLEIQRTEQGDSAMYLCASSRATAGNYGYTFGSGTRLTVV.

This sequence joins TRBV7-2 and TRBJ2-3; D remains unclear. Trimming shortened V by 7 bases and J by 3 bases, and 14 bases separated the two germline ends. The CDR3 runs to 14 residues. Germline values: CDR1 SGHTA, CDR2 FQGNSA. CDR3 nucleotide sequence: TGTGCCAGCACCCCCGGTTTCGGGACAGATACGCAGTATTTT. This translates into CASTPGFGTDTQYF.

This chain uses TRBV7-2 with TRBJ2-5; no clear D gene. The V and J ends lost 0 bases and 3 bases respectively, with 11 bases between them. Germline lookup yields CDR1 SGHTA and CDR2 FQGNSA. The CDR3 is made up of 15 amino acids. The CDR3, as DNA: TGTGCCAGCAGCTTAGCGTGGGCGAGAGAAGAGACCCAGTACTTC. Translated: CASSLAWAREETQYF.

The genes are TRBV7-6 and TRBJ2-1; TRBD2 matches 8 bases. V lost 1 base and J lost 8; bases outside the gene matches: 10. Germline CDR1 SGHVS, CDR2 FNYEAQ. The CDR3 runs 16 residues. DNA for the CDR3: TGTGCCAGCAGCTTAGGCCTATCGGGGGGGCCCTATGAGCAGTTCTTC. Protein product: CASSLGLSGGPYEQFF.

V is TRBV18 and J is TRBJ2-3; TRBD2 might be the D (7 bases). Trimming stripped 6 bases from V and 4 bases from J, with 23 bases between. This CDR3 has 17 amino acids. CDR1 KGHSH and CDR2 LQKENI come from the germline V gene. CDR3 sequence reads: CASSPSRGGAGADTQYF. The CDR3 coding sequence is TGTGCCAGCTCGCCTTCCAGAGGGGGGGCCGGGGCAGATACGCAGTATTTT.

The chain employs TRBV7-2 and TRBJ1-6; D uncertain. The V and J ends lost 4 bases and 7 bases respectively, with 14 bases between them. The CDR3 is 15 residues long. Per the germline V gene, CDR1 is SGHTA and CDR2 is FQGNSA. CDR3 protein: CASSSLPGSNSPLHF. Here the CDR3 DNA reads TGTGCCAGCAGCTCTCTGCCAGGTAGCAATTCACCCCTCCACTTT.